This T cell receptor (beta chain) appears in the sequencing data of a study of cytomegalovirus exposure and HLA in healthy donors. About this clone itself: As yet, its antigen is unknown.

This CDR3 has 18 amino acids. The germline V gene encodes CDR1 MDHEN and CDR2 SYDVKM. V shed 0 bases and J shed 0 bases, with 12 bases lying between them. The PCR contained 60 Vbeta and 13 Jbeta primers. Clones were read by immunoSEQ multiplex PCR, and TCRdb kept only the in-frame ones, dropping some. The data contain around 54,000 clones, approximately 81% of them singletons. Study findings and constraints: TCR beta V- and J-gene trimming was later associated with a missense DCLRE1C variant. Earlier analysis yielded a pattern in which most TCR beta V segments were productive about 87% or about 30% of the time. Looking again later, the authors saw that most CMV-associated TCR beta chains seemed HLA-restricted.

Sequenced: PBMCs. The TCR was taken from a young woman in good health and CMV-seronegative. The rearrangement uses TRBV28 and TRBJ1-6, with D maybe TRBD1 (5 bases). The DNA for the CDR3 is TGTGCCAGCAGTTTATGGGCCAGGGATGGCTCCTATAATTCACCCCTCCACTTT. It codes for CASSLWARDGSYNSPLHF. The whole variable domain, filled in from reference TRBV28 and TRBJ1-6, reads DVKVTQSSRYLVKRTGEKVFLECVQDMDHENMFWYRQDPGLGLRLIYFSYDVKMKEKGDIPEGYSVSREKKERFSLILESASTNQTSMYLCASSLWARDGSYNSPLHFGNGTRLTVT.